These 19 T cell receptor beta chains came from one sample sequenced in a study of blood T cell repertoires in COVID-19. Here immunoSEQ multiplex PCR was the method, and the copy in TCRdb shows in-frame clones only, minus some. The sample carries approximately 210,000 clones, approximately 91% recorded once. Sequencing was done on a sample of peripheral blood. Receptors were obtained from a man aged 35-49 years with acute or convalescent COVID-19.

The rearrangement links TRBV11-2 to TRBJ2-6; TRBD1 matches at 7 bases. With 5 bases clipped from V and 2 bases from J, the junction kept 3 bases outside the gene matches. This CDR3 is built from 15 residues. Germline lookup yields CDR1 SGHAT and CDR2 FQNNGV. The CDR3 sequence is CASSLDRAGANVLTF. CDR3 nucleotide sequence: TGTGCCAGCAGCCTCGACAGGGCTGGGGCCAACGTCCTGACTTTC.

This clone is a singleton in its sample. V gene TRBV5-1 combines with J gene TRBJ1-1; tentative D call: TRBD1 (6 bases). CDR1 and CDR2 from the germline V gene are SGHRS and YFSETQ. The CDR3 covers 17 residues. V was shortened by 0 bases and J by 3 bases, with 18 bases between the two germline ends. The CDR3 region is CASSLAADLGADTEAFF. The CDR3 DNA reads as TGCGCCAGCAGCTTGGCCGCGGATTTGGGGGCAGACACTGAAGCTTTCTTT.

V and J are TRBV15 and TRBJ1-3; 8 positions agree with TRBD1. Germline trimming cut 0 bases from V and 2 bases from J; bases unmatched to any gene: 0. The CDR3 contains 15 residues. Germline CDR1 reads LNHNV; CDR2 reads YYDKDF (reference sequence). The CDR3 sequence is CATSRDRGPGNTIYF. The CDR3 nucleotides are TGTGCCACCAGCAGAGACAGGGGGCCTGGAAACACCATATATTTT.

This chain joins TRBV11-2 and TRBJ1-1; D is perhaps TRBD1 (6 bases). With 2 bases removed from V and 3 bases from J, the gap between germline ends came to 7 bases. This CDR3 is 13 amino acids long. Germline V gives CDR1 SGHAT, CDR2 FQNNGV. CDR3 protein: CASSLSGDTEAFF. The CDR3 DNA is TGTGCCAGCAGCTTATCAGGGGACACTGAAGCTTTCTTT.

The V and J genes are TRBV29-1 and TRBJ2-3; maybe TRBD1 (6 bases). With 0 bases removed from V and 2 bases from J, the gap between germline ends came to 12 bases. Per the germline V gene, CDR1 is SQVTM and CDR2 is ANQGSEA. The CDR3 is 15 amino acids. The CDR3 DNA sequence: TGCAGCGTTGAAGATAACAGGGATGACACAGATACGCAGTATTTT. Protein: CSVEDNRDDTDTQYF.

The genes are TRBV28 and TRBJ1-6, with no clear D. Trimming stripped 5 bases from V and 6 bases from J, with 11 bases between. This CDR3 has 14 residues. Germline assignment: CDR1 MDHEN and CDR2 SYDVKM. Here the CDR3 DNA reads TGTGCCAGCAGTCCGCCGGAGCTTAATTCACCCCTCCACTTT. Its protein is CASSPPELNSPLHF. Variable domain in full (rest from reference TRBV28 and TRBJ1-6): DVKVTQSSRYLVKRTGEKVFLECVQDMDHENMFWYRQDPGLGLRLIYFSYDVKMKEKGDIPEGYSVSREKKERFSLILESASTNQTSMYLCASSPPELNSPLHFGNGTRLTVT.

The rearrangement joins TRBV19 to TRBJ1-5; 7 nucleotides line up with TRBD1. Germline assignment: CDR1 LNHDA and CDR2 SQIVND (reference sequence). CDR3 length: 17 residues. Losses at the gene ends were 0 bases for V and 9 bases for J; bases not matched to a gene: 14. The CDR3 loop is CASSIDRGQLGEGPQHF. CDR3 sequence (DNA): TGTGCCAGTAGTATAGACCGGGGACAGCTCGGTGAGGGGCCCCAGCATTTT. Combining the CDR3 with reference TRBV19 and TRBJ1-5 gives the whole variable domain DGGITQSPKYLFRKEGQNVTLSCEQNLNHDAMYWYRQDPGQGLRLIYYSQIVNDFQKGDIAEGYSVSREKKESFPLTVTSAQKNPTAFYLCASSIDRGQLGEGPQHFGDGTRLSIL.

The V call is TRBV5-1, the J call TRBJ2-3; 7 positions match TRBD2. The CDR3 is made up of 15 amino acids. The ends lost 3 bases at V and 3 bases at J; junction bases unmatched: 7. Germline assignment: CDR1 SGHRS and CDR2 YFSETQ. The CDR3 reads CASSYGGGATDTQYF. CDR3 nucleotides: TGCGCCAGCAGCTATGGCGGGGGAGCTACAGATACGCAGTATTTT.

The V and J genes are TRBV27 and TRBJ1-5; the match to TRBD1 covers 8 bases. This CDR3 has 13 amino acids. Losses at the gene ends were 8 bases for V and 6 bases for J; bases not matched to a gene: 6. Germline assignment: CDR1 MNHEY and CDR2 SMNVEV (reference sequence). CDR3: CASQGAGRQPQHF. For the CDR3, the DNA is TGTGCCAGCCAGGGGGCAGGACGTCAGCCCCAGCATTTT.

This clone was seen only once. The rearrangement links TRBV4-1 to TRBJ2-3, with 9 bases that match TRBD2. The CDR3 covers 17 residues. J was trimmed by 2 bases and V by 5 bases; bases with no gene match: 11. The germline CDR1 and CDR2 sequences are MGHRA and YSYEKL. The CDR3 is CASSGQLAGFDTDTQYF. CDR3 in DNA: TGCGCCAGCAGCGGTCAACTAGCGGGCTTTGACACAGATACGCAGTATTTT.

Concerning this clone: At the DNA level, this CDR3 is encoded by other sequences in the same sample as well. This sequence joins TRBV18 and TRBJ1-6; the match to TRBD1 covers 8 bases. The CDR3 has 13 amino acids. Germline assignment: CDR1 KGHSH and CDR2 LQKENI. The ends lost 3 bases at V and 8 bases at J; junction bases unmatched: 0. CDR3 loop: CASSPGQDSPLHF. CDR3 bases: TGTGCCAGCTCACCGGGACAGGATTCACCCCTCCACTTT.

V and J are TRBV6-5 and TRBJ2-4; 7 nucleotides align to TRBD1. The germline V gene has CDR1 MNHEY and CDR2 SVGAGI. After removal of 7 bases from V and 12 bases from J, the junction contained 9 bases not matched to a gene. This CDR3 spans 12 amino acids. CDR3 bases: TGTGCCAGCATCCTAGAAGGGGGCCCTCAGTACTTC. It translates to CASILEGGPQYF.

This chain links TRBV11-3 with TRBJ2-3, with D perhaps TRBD1 (5 bases). V was cut by 1 base and J by 4 bases, with 9 bases left in between. The CDR3 is 14 residues long. The germline CDR1 and CDR2 sequences are SGHNT and YENEEA. CDR3 in DNA: TGTGCCAGCAGCTTAGCTAGGGGCTCAGATACGCAGTATTTT. Translation: CASSLARGSDTQYF.

J is TRBJ2-3 and V is TRBV2; 13 bases match TRBD2. Germline CDR1 SNHLY, CDR2 FYNNEI. Germline trimming cut 7 bases from V and 5 bases from J; bases unmatched to any gene: 15. CDR3 length equals 18 residues. This chain's CDR3 is CASNLVLTSGGAGDTQYF. As DNA, the CDR3 is TGTGCCAGCAACCTAGTCCTCACTAGCGGGGGGGCGGGAGATACGCAGTATTTT.

V gene TRBV7-2 combines with J gene TRBJ2-1, with TRBD1 matching over 10 bases. This CDR3 has 17 amino acids. Germline values: CDR1 SGHTA, CDR2 FQGNSA. Trimming took 5 bases from V and 3 from J; bases not matched to a gene: 10. The CDR3 bases are TGTGCCAGCAGCCAACCGGGACAGGGGCTGTACTACAATGAGCAGTTCTTC. This encodes CASSQPGQGLYYNEQFF. Variable domain in full (rest from reference TRBV7-2 and TRBJ2-1): GAGVSQSPSNKVTEKGKDVELRCDPISGHTALYWYRQSLGQGLEFLIYFQGNSAPDKSGLPSDRFSAERTGGSVSTLTIQRTQQEDSAVYLCASSQPGQGLYYNEQFFGPGTRLTVL.

The chain is built from TRBV18 and TRBJ2-3; D uncertain. This CDR3 is 10 amino acids long. CDR1 is KGHSH and CDR2 is LQKENI in the germline V gene. The V and J ends lost 10 bases and 5 bases respectively, with 7 bases between them. Here the CDR3 reads CATLLDTQYF. The CDR3 bases are TGTGCCACCCTCCTAGATACGCAGTATTTT.

CDR3 residues: CASSLAQRVSYEQYF. Written as DNA, the CDR3 is TGTGCCAGCAGCTTAGCACAGCGGGTCTCCTACGAGCAGTACTTC. The V call is TRBV11-2, the J call TRBJ2-7, with a tentative D call TRBD2 (6 bases). V was shortened by 1 base and J by 0 bases, with 10 bases between the two germline ends. Looked up from germline, CDR1 is SGHAT and CDR2 is FQNNGV. This CDR3 comprises 15 residues.

The J gene is TRBJ2-2, the V gene TRBV3-1 (or the pseudogene TRBV3-2); tentatively, D is TRBD2 (6 bases). The V gene's germline CDR1 is LGHDT and CDR2 YNNKEL (reference sequence). Between the trimmed V and J ends, which lost 1 base and 7 bases, there was a span of 16 bases. The CDR3 is 16 residues long. Here the CDR3 DNA reads TGTGCCAGCAGCCAAGGCTTCGGGAGTAGACGCGGGGAGCTGTTTTTT. Translated, it gives CASSQGFGSRRGELFF.

The chain links TRBV15 to TRBJ2-1; D possibly corresponds to TRBD2 (5 bases). This CDR3 is 15 amino acids long. Germline CDR1 and CDR2: LNHNV and YYDKDF (reference sequence). V lost 1 base and J lost 8, with 15 bases in between. In DNA, the CDR3 is TGTGCCACCAGCAGAGCGAATAGCGCGGGTCATGAGCAGTTCTTC. Residues: CATSRANSAGHEQFF.